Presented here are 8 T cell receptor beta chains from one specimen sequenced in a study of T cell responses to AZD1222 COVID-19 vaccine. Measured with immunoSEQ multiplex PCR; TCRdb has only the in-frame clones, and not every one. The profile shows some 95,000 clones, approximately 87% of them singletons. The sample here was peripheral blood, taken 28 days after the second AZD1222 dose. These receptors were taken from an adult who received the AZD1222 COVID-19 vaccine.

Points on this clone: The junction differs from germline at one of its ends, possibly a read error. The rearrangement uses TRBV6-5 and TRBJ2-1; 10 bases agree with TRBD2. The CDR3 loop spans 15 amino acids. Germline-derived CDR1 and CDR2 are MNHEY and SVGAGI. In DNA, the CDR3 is TGTGCCAGCAGTTACTCTTTTACTAGCGGGGCCTTTATGGTCTTC. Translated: CASSYSFTSGAFMVF.

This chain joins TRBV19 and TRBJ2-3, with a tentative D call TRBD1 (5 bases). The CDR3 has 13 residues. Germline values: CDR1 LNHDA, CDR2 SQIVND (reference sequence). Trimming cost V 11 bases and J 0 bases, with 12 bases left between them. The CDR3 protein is CASKGQSTDTQYF. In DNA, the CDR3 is TGTGCCTCGAAGGGGCAGAGCACAGATACGCAGTATTTT. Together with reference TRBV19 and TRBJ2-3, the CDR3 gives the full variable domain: DGGITQSPKYLFRKEGQNVTLSCEQNLNHDAMYWYRQDPGQGLRLIYYSQIVNDFQKGDIAEGYSVSREKKESFPLTVTSAQKNPTAFYLCASKGQSTDTQYFGPGTRLTVL.

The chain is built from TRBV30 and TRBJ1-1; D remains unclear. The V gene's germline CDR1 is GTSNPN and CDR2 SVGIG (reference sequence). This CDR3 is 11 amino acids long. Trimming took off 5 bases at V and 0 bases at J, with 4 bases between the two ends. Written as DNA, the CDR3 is TGTGCCTGGCTTCTGAACACTGAAGCTTTCTTT. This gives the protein CAWLLNTEAFF.

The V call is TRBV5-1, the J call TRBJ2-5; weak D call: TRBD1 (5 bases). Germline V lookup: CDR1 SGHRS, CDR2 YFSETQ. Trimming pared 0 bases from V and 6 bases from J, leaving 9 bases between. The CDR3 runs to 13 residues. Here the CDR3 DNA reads TGCGCCAGCAGCTTGGATGGGGCCCAGACCCAGTACTTC. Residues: CASSLDGAQTQYF.

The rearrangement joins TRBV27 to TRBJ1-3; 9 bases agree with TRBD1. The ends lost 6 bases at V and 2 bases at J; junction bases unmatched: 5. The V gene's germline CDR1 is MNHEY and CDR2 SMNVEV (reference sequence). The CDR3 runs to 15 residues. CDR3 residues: CASRPDRGAGNTIYF. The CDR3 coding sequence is TGTGCCAGCAGGCCTGACAGGGGGGCTGGAAACACCATATATTTT.

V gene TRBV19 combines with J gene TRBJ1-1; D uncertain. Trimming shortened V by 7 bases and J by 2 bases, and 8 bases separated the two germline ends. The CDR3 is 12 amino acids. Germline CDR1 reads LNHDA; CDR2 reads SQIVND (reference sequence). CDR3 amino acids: CASKTGNTEAFF. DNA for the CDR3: TGTGCCAGTAAAACGGGAAACACTGAAGCTTTCTTT.

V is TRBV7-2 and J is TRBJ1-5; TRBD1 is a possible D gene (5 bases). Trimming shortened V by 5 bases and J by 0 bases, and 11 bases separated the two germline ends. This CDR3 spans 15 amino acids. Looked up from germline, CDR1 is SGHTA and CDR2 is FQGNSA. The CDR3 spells CASSPRRGSNQPQHF. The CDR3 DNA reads TGTGCCAGCAGCCCTCGAAGGGGTAGCAATCAGCCCCAGCATTTT.

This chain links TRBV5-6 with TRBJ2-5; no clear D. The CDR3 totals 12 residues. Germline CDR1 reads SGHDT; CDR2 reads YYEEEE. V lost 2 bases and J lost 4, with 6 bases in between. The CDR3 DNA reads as TGTGCCAGCAGCTTTGTCCCAGAGACCCAGTACTTC. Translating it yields CASSFVPETQYF.